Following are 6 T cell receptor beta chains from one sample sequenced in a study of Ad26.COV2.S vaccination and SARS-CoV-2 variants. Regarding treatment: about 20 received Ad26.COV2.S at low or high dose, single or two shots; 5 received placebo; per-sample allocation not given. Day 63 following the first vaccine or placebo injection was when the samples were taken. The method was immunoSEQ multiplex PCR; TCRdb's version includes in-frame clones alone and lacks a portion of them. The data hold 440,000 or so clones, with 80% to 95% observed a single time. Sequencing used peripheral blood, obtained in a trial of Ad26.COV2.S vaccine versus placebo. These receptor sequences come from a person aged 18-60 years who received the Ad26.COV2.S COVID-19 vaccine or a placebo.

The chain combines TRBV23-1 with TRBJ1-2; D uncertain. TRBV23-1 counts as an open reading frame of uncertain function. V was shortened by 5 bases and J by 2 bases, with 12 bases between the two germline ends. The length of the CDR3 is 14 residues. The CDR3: CASSSGRRNYGYTF. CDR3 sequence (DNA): TGCGCCAGCAGTTCCGGGAGGCGAAACTATGGCTACACCTTC.

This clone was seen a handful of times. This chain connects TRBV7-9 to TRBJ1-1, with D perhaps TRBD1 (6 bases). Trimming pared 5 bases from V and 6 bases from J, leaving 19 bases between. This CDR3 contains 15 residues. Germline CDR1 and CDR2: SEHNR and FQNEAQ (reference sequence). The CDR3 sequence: CASSPAGGQGPEAFF. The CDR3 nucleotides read TGTGCCAGCAGCCCTGCGGGGGGCCAGGGTCCTGAAGCTTTCTTT.

In nucleotides, the CDR3 is TGTGCCAGCAGCCGAATAAATTGGTGGACAGATAACCAAGAGACCCAGTACTTC. Protein: CASSRINWWTDNQETQYF. The chain combines TRBV6-6 with TRBJ2-5, with a weak D call TRBD1 (6 bases). Germline V lookup: CDR1 MNHNY, CDR2 SVGAGI (reference sequence). The length of the CDR3 is 18 residues. Trimming pared 6 bases from V and 0 bases from J, leaving 23 bases between.

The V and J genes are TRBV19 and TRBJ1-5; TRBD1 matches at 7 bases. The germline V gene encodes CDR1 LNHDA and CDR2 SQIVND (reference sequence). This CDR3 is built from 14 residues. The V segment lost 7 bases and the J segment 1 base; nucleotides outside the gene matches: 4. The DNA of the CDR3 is TGTGCCAGTACCGACAGGGCAAGCAATCAGCCCCAGCATTTT. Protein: CASTDRASNQPQHF.

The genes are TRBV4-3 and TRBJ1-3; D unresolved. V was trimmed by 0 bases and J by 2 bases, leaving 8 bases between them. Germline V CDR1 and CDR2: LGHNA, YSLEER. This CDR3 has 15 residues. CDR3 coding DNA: TGCGCCAGCAGCCAAGATACCGGGGCTGGAAACACCATATATTTT. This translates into CASSQDTGAGNTIYF.

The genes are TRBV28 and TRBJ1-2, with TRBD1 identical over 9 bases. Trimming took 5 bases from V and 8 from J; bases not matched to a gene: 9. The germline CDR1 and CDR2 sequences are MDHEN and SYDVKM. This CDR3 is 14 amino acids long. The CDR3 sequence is CASSHGTGRGGYTF. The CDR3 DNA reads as TGTGCCAGCAGTCACGGGACAGGGCGAGGGGGCTACACCTTC.